This TCR beta chain is from a study of T cell responses to AZD1222 COVID-19 vaccine. Findings of the study overall: In a largely white British group with more females than males, clonal diversity was possibly underestimated.

From germline, CDR1 is SGHAT and CDR2 FQNNGV. CDR3 length equals 15 residues. Trimming removed 6 bases from V and 1 base from J; junction bases left unmatched: 9. This clone occurred once. Its matching antigen is unknown. Data came from immunoSEQ multiplex PCR; TCRdb stores just in-frame clones and leaves some out. The data contain 64,000 or so clones, over 80% of them singletons. The TCR sequence derives from an adult in good health. The chain couples TRBV11-2 to TRBJ2-7; 7 bases are a match to TRBD1. Sequenced material: peripheral blood, taken on day 0 of AZD1222 vaccination. CDR3 sequence: CASSRDGQASYEQYF. DNA for the CDR3: TGTGCCAGCAGTCGCGACGGACAGGCATCCTACGAGCAGTACTTC.